The 31 T cell receptor beta chains in this list originate from one sample, sequenced in a study of CD8 T cells in Susac syndrome. An amount of RNA that ranged from roughly 0.45 to 1 ug was reverse transcribed with random hexamers. A single record per CDR3 protein comes from TCRdb applying MiXCR to the immunoSEQ multiplex PCR reads. The data contain under 95,000 distinct CDR3 sequences, about 94% of them singletons. Material for sequencing was CD4+ T cells from PBMCs. These receptors all come from a human donor with Susac syndrome.

This chain links TRBV5-1 with TRBJ1-4, with TRBD1 matching 8 bases. The germline gives CDR1 SGHRS, CDR2 YFSETQ. The CDR3 spans 15 residues. Trimming took 4 bases from V and 7 from J; bases not matched to a gene: 9. The CDR3 region is CASSNGQGTVEKLFF. As DNA, the CDR3 is TGCGCCAGCAGCAATGGACAGGGAACGGTTGAAAAACTGTTTTTT.

The chain carries TRBV27 and TRBJ2-5, with TRBD2 as a possible D gene (7 bases). Trimming cost V 6 bases and J 5 bases, with 22 bases left between them. Looked up from germline, CDR1 is MNHEY and CDR2 is SMNVEV (reference sequence). CDR3 length: 16 amino acids. CDR3 amino acids: CASSRESRGQRETQYF. The CDR3 nucleotides read TGTGCCAGCAGCCGTGAATCGCGGGGGCAGAGGGAGACCCAGTACTTC.

The V call is TRBV30, the J call TRBJ2-2; 9 nucleotides match TRBD1. CDR1 GTSNPN and CDR2 SVGIG come from the germline V gene (reference sequence). V lost 4 bases, J lost 7 bases, and 7 bases stayed unmatched. CDR3 length equals 14 residues. The CDR3 sequence is CAWTRDRVNGELFF. In DNA form, the CDR3 reads TGTGCCTGGACTAGGGACAGGGTGAACGGGGAGCTGTTTTTT.

The genes are TRBV9 and TRBJ1-6; no clear D. The V gene's germline CDR1 is SGDLS and CDR2 YYNGEE. V lost 0 bases, J lost 7 bases, and 14 bases lay in between. This CDR3 region has 16 residues. DNA of the CDR3: TGTGCCAGCAGCGTAGGGCCAAGTCTGGGGAATTCACCCCTCCACTTT. Its translation is CASSVGPSLGNSPLHF.

J is TRBJ2-3 and V is TRBV29-1; D gene ambiguous. From germline, CDR1 is SQVTM and CDR2 ANQGSEA. The CDR3 extends over 11 amino acids. V shed 6 bases and J shed 3 bases, with 7 bases lying between them. The CDR3 nucleotides read TGCAGCGTAGGTGTGACAGATACGCAGTATTTT. It is translated as CSVGVTDTQYF.

This rearrangement joins TRBV10-3 to TRBJ1-1; TRBD1 agrees at 7 bases. Per the germline V gene, CDR1 is ENHRY and CDR2 is SYGVKD. With 7 bases clipped from V and 6 bases from J, the junction kept 8 bases outside the gene matches. CDR3 length: 13 amino acids. The CDR3 sequence is CAITQGDGSEAFF. DNA of the CDR3: TGTGCCATCACCCAGGGGGATGGATCTGAAGCTTTCTTT.

This chain joins TRBV15 and TRBJ1-4; no clear D gene. The CDR3 spans 14 residues. V lost 0 bases to trimming and J lost 3 bases, with 5 bases between them. Germline V gene lookup returns CDR1 LNHNV and CDR2 YYDKDF (reference sequence). This CDR3 reads CATSRDQPNEKLFF. The CDR3 nucleotides are TGTGCCACCAGCAGAGATCAGCCTAATGAAAAACTGTTTTTT.

This clonotype was observed a single time. The chain recombines TRBV30 with TRBJ2-7; the match to TRBD1 covers 7 bases. V gave up 2 bases and J gave up 2 bases; unmatched junction bases: 3. The germline V gene has CDR1 GTSNPN and CDR2 SVGIG (reference sequence). This CDR3 is built from 13 residues. CDR3 nucleotides: TGTGCCTGGAGTATCGGGACAGCCTACGAGCAGTACTTC. Its translation is CAWSIGTAYEQYF.

The chain employs TRBV4-1 and TRBJ2-3; the D gene could be TRBD1 or TRBD2 (6 bases each). Trimming pared 0 bases from V and 1 base from J, leaving 11 bases between. This CDR3 has 16 residues. Germline V gene data show CDR1 as MGHRA and CDR2 as YSYEKL. The CDR3 here is CASSQEGGRGTDTQYF. Here the CDR3 DNA reads TGCGCCAGCAGCCAAGAAGGGGGGCGGGGCACAGATACGCAGTATTTT.

This clonotype came up once. The chain combines TRBV18 with TRBJ2-2; 7 bases map to TRBD1. The ends lost 1 base at V and 4 bases at J; junction bases unmatched: 6. The CDR3 covers 16 residues. Germline values: CDR1 KGHSH, CDR2 LQKENI. CDR3 DNA sequence: TGTGCCAGCTCACCACGTTCTCCAGGGGGCACCGGGGAGCTGTTTTTT. This gives the protein CASSPRSPGGTGELFF.

The gene calls are TRBV14 and TRBJ1-1; a possible D gene is TRBD1 (5 bases). This CDR3 region has 16 residues. Trimming left V 2 bases short and J 5 bases short, with 18 bases between. Germline CDR1 and CDR2: SGHDN and FVKESK. The CDR3 loop is CASSQRRGMGGTEAFF. CDR3 sequence (DNA): TGTGCCAGCAGCCAACGGAGGGGCATGGGTGGAACTGAAGCTTTCTTT.

This clonotype was found once. The chain uses TRBV11-2 and TRBJ2-5; D is uncertain. The CDR3 runs to 11 residues. The ends were cut back, 6 bases at V and 6 bases at J, with 8 bases in the middle. CDR1 is SGHAT and CDR2 is FQNNGV in the germline V gene. Written as DNA, the CDR3 is TGTGCCAGCAGTTCCGCCAAGACCCAGTACTTC. Translating it yields CASSSAKTQYF.

V usage is TRBV2 and J usage is TRBJ2-2, with D hard to call. The V gene's germline CDR1 is SNHLY and CDR2 FYNNEI. This CDR3 has 12 amino acids. Trimming stripped 5 bases from V and 7 bases from J, with 8 bases between. The CDR3 is CASSTLGGELFF. The CDR3, as DNA: TGTGCCAGCAGTACCCTAGGCGGGGAGCTGTTTTTT. Complete variable domain (other parts from reference TRBV2 and TRBJ2-2): EPEVTQTPSHQVTQMGQEVILRCVPISNHLYFYWYRQILGQKVEFLVSFYNNEISEKSEIFDDQFSVERPDGSNFTLKIRSTKLEDSAMYFCASSTLGGELFFGEGSRLTVL.

This clonotype was picked up one time. The chain is built from TRBV18 and TRBJ1-6; maybe TRBD1 (5 bases). Per the germline V gene, CDR1 is KGHSH and CDR2 is LQKENI. With 4 bases removed from V and 9 bases from J, the gap between germline ends came to 13 bases. The CDR3 runs to 14 residues. CDR3 sequence: CASSHDSSGSPLHF. The CDR3 nucleotides are TGTGCCAGCTCACATGACAGTTCTGGTTCACCCCTCCACTTT.

The chain joins TRBV28 to TRBJ2-6; D gene unclear. Trimming pared 10 bases from V and 0 bases from J, leaving 10 bases between. Germline V CDR1 and CDR2: MDHEN, SYDVKM. The CDR3 is made up of 14 amino acids. CDR3 nucleotide sequence: TGTGCCACCACCTTGGTCTCTGGGGCCAACGTCCTGACTTTC. Amino acid sequence: CATTLVSGANVLTF.

CDR3 sequence (DNA): TGTGCCAGCAGCCCACTAGCGGGTATCGACAATGAGCAGTTCTTC. Its translation is CASSPLAGIDNEQFF. J is TRBJ2-1 and V is TRBV4-2, with 9 bases that match TRBD2. V dropped 4 bases and J dropped 5; count of bases not matched to a gene: 6. The germline gives CDR1 LGHNA, CDR2 YNFKEQ. The CDR3 consists of 15 residues.

A single count supports this clonotype. DNA of the CDR3: TGTGCCACCAGCAGAGACGGGGAGAACACAGATACGCAGTATTTT. Amino acid sequence: CATSRDGENTDTQYF. This rearrangement joins TRBV15 to TRBJ2-3; D might be TRBD2 (5 bases). The CDR3 runs 15 residues. V dropped 0 bases and J dropped 2 bases, with 9 bases sitting between them. Germline loops: CDR1 LNHNV, CDR2 YYDKDF (reference sequence). Variable domain in full (rest from reference TRBV15 and TRBJ2-3): DAMVIQNPRYQVTQFGKPVTLSCSQTLNHNVMYWYQQKSSQAPKLLFHYYDKDFNNEADTPDNFQSRRPNTSFCFLDIRSPGLGDTAMYLCATSRDGENTDTQYFGPGTRLTVL.

The V call is TRBV18, the J call TRBJ2-2; 9 bases match TRBD1. CDR1 is KGHSH and CDR2 is LQKENI in the germline V gene. CDR3 size: 15 residues. Trimming took 3 bases from V and 3 from J; bases not matched to a gene: 2. CDR3 DNA: TGTGCCAGCTCACCCTGGACAGGGGACACCGGGGAGCTGTTTTTT. It specifies CASSPWTGDTGELFF.

The chain links TRBV7-9 to TRBJ1-2, with D possibly matching TRBD1 (5 bases). Germline V gives CDR1 SEHNR, CDR2 FQNEAQ (reference sequence). CDR3 length: 16 residues. V lost 5 bases and J lost 2, with 18 bases in between. CDR3 DNA: TGTGCCAGCAGCCCTATGCCCCCCCGGGGGAACTATGGCTACACCTTC. Its protein is CASSPMPPRGNYGYTF.

The chain uses TRBV29-1 and TRBJ1-2, with unresolved D. The CDR3 consists of 13 residues. V was shortened by 0 bases and J by 1 base, with 6 bases between the two germline ends. From germline, CDR1 is SQVTM and CDR2 ANQGSEA. CDR3: CSVEDMNNYGYTF. The CDR3 DNA reads TGCAGCGTTGAAGACATGAATAACTATGGCTACACCTTC.

Many counts were recorded for this clonotype. This chain links TRBV7-9 with TRBJ2-5, with TRBD2 matching 9 bases. V lost 7 bases to trimming and J lost 7 bases; unmatched junction nucleotides: 13. CDR1 and CDR2 (germline): SEHNR, FQNEAQ (reference sequence). The CDR3 spans 15 residues. This chain's CDR3 is CASTDISGGVGTQYF. In nucleotides, the CDR3 is TGTGCCAGCACCGACATTAGCGGGGGAGTTGGGACCCAGTACTTC.

The V and J genes are TRBV6-5 and TRBJ2-5; D is unclear. The germline V and J ends were trimmed by 10 bases and 2 bases, with 14 bases remaining between them. Germline CDR1 reads MNHEY; CDR2 reads SVGAGI. CDR3 size: 13 residues. The CDR3 DNA sequence: TGTGCCACCTCGGTTTGGCGGCAAGAGACCCAGTACTTC. Protein product: CATSVWRQETQYF.

The chain has TRBV4-3 and TRBJ1-1; no definite D call. The V and J ends lost 2 bases and 3 bases respectively, with 7 bases between them. The germline V gene encodes CDR1 LGHNA and CDR2 YSLEER. CDR3 length: 13 residues. DNA of the CDR3: TGCGCCAGCAGCCAAAATAGTTACACTGAAGCTTTCTTT. Its translation: CASSQNSYTEAFF.

The chain couples TRBV2 to TRBJ2-1; D is possibly TRBD1 or TRBD2 (5 bases each). V dropped 9 bases and J dropped 7 bases, with 13 bases sitting between them. CDR1 and CDR2 (germline): SNHLY, FYNNEI. This CDR3 region has 12 residues. CDR3 in DNA: TGTGCCAGAGGGACGGATGGGAATGAGCAGTTCTTC. The encoded protein is CARGTDGNEQFF.

This clonotype was detected a few times. This chain connects TRBV20-1 to TRBJ2-3, with D possibly TRBD1 on 7 matching bases. Germline CDR1 reads DFQATT; CDR2 reads SNEGSKA (reference sequence). CDR3 length: 14 residues. Trimming took 3 bases from V and 0 from J, leaving 10 bases between them. CDR3 coding DNA: TGCAGTGCTAGGACAGGGACTAGCACAGATACGCAGTATTTT. As protein: CSARTGTSTDTQYF.

The rearrangement links TRBV5-6 to TRBJ1-2; no definite D call. CDR1 and CDR2 from the germline V gene are SGHDT and YYEEEE. Trimming shortened V by 6 bases and J by 5 bases, and 17 bases separated the two germline ends. The length of the CDR3 is 14 residues. The CDR3, as DNA: TGTGCCAGCAATCAGTTCGAGGTGGAGTATGGCTACACCTTC. It specifies CASNQFEVEYGYTF. Variable domain in full (rest from reference TRBV5-6 and TRBJ1-2): DAGVTQSPTHLIKTRGQQVTLRCSPKSGHDTVSWYQQALGQGPQFIFQYYEEEERQRGNFPDRFSGHQFPNYSSELNVNALLLGDSALYLCASNQFEVEYGYTFGSGTRLTVV.

V is TRBV5-1 and J is TRBJ1-1; D unresolved. The V end lost 0 bases, the J end lost 4 bases, and 16 bases lay between the germline ends. Germline V gives CDR1 SGHRS, CDR2 YFSETQ. The CDR3 is made up of 16 amino acids. CDR3 coding DNA: TGCGCCAGCAGCTTGGACGCGGGATTGAAAGGCACTGAAGCTTTCTTT. Protein sequence: CASSLDAGLKGTEAFF.

V is TRBV11-2 and J is TRBJ2-3; 10 nucleotides line up with TRBD1. This CDR3 contains 15 residues. From germline, CDR1 is SGHAT and CDR2 FQNNGV. The V segment lost 5 bases and the J segment 2 bases; nucleotides outside the gene matches: 4. The CDR3 protein is CASSRTGGFTDTQYF. CDR3 in DNA: TGTGCCAGCAGCCGGACAGGGGGTTTCACAGATACGCAGTATTTT.

This sequence joins TRBV30 and TRBJ2-5, with D possibly TRBD2 on 5 matching bases. Germline V gene lookup returns CDR1 GTSNPN and CDR2 SVGIG (reference sequence). Trimming shortened V by 0 bases and J by 5 bases, and 7 bases separated the two germline ends. CDR3 size: 12 residues. The CDR3 loop is CAWSVLVETQYF. Here the CDR3 DNA reads TGTGCCTGGAGTGTACTAGTGGAGACCCAGTACTTC.

This sequence joins TRBV12-5 and TRBJ2-7, with 8 bases that match TRBD2. The CDR3 sequence is 15 residues long. Germline values: CDR1 LGHNT, CDR2 FRNRAP. The J segment lost 4 bases and the V segment lost 0 bases, leaving 5 bases of the junction unmatched. The CDR3 is CASGLVRGGGYEQYF. The CDR3 nucleotides are TGTGCTAGTGGTTTGGTACGGGGGGGCGGTTACGAGCAGTACTTC.

The gene calls are TRBV6-5 and TRBJ2-5; 10 bases fit TRBD1. CDR3 length equals 12 residues. The ends lost 8 bases at V and 4 bases at J; junction bases unmatched: 1. Per germline, CDR1 MNHEY and CDR2 SVGAGI. The CDR3 sequence: CASGTGVETQYF. CDR3 coding DNA: TGTGCCAGCGGGACAGGGGTAGAGACCCAGTACTTC.